This TCR beta chain was sequenced during a study of T cells in localized non-small cell lung cancer. V gave up 4 bases and J gave up 4 bases, with 14 bases separating them. The CDR3 is 14 amino acids. In germline, CDR1 is LNHDA, CDR2 SQIVND (reference sequence). Measured with immunoSEQ multiplex PCR; TCRdb has only the in-frame clones, and not every one. Of roughly 20,000 clones in the sample, about nine tenths are singletons; the top ten hold under 3.5%. Worth noting for this clone: The antigen remains undetermined.

Study-level findings and limits: The appearance of a median approximately 57 of the top 100 tumor clones was seen in adjacent lung. Tumor showed lower T cell clonality than uninvolved adjacent lung, where it was highest.

The sample was peripheral blood, taken before any cancer treatment. The chain employs TRBV19 and TRBJ2-7; D is perhaps TRBD1 or TRBD2 (5 bases each). The receptor's source is a woman aged 35 to 70 with stage I lung adenocarcinoma. CDR3 nucleotides: TGTGCCAGTAGTACAGGGACGGGTTTTTACGAGCAGTACTTC. Amino acid sequence: CASSTGTGFYEQYF.